This T cell receptor (beta chain) was sequenced in a study of T-cell reconstitution after alpha-beta-depleted transplantation in children. Points from the study as a whole: Expanded graft clones numbering several hundred reportedly gave rise to alpha-beta T cells about two months after transplant. T cells produced anew were the main source of T-cell counts and diversity one year after transplant.

Preparing the TCRbeta library involved the use of unique molecular identifiers. TCRdb passed the PCR reads through MiXCR, listing each CDR3 protein once. Among around 120,000 distinct CDR3 sequences listed, more than 20% were seen once. In regard to this clonotype: Its antigen is not identified.

The V end was cut by 5 bases, the J end by 1 base, with 14 bases between. Germline V gives CDR1 SGHDT, CDR2 YYEEEE. This CDR3 spans 15 amino acids. This chain uses TRBV5-6 with TRBJ2-3; D might be TRBD2 (5 bases). Sequencing used PBMCs, mostly from graft donor cells, obtained 180 days after TCRalphabeta/CD19-depleted stem cell transplant. The TCR sequence derives from a male patient between 2 and 15 years old who had a stem cell transplant for chronic granulomatous disease, so the T cells may come from the graft donor. CDR3 coding DNA: TGTGCCAGCAGTCAAGGGCTAGCCTGCACAGATACGCAGTATTTT. It is translated as CASSQGLACTDTQYF.